This T cell receptor (beta chain) appears in the sequencing data of a study of cytomegalovirus exposure and HLA in healthy donors. The PCR used 60 Vbeta and 13 Jbeta primers. Measured with immunoSEQ multiplex PCR; TCRdb has only the in-frame clones, and not every one. The sample carries some 130,000 clones, approximately 80% recorded once. CDR1 is GTSNPN and CDR2 is SVGIG in the germline V gene (reference sequence). V lost 3 bases and J lost 5, with 22 bases in between. The CDR3 has 17 residues. The sample taken for sequencing was PBMCs. The TCR comes from a man between 18 and 35 years old in good health and CMV-seronegative. The rearrangement links TRBV30 to TRBJ1-4; no clear D. CDR3 sequence (DNA): TGTGCCTGGAGGTTAGGTCCCGGCCGGGTCAAAAATGAAAAACTGTTTTTT. Its translation: CAWRLGPGRVKNEKLFF.